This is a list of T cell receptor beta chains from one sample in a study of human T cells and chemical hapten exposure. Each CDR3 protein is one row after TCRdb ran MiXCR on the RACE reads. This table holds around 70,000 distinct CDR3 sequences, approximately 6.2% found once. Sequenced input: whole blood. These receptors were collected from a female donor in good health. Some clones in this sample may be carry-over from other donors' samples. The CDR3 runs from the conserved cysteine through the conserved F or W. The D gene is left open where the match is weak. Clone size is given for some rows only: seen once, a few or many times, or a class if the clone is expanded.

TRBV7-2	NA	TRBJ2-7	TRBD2	TGTGCCAGCAGCTTAGCCCAACTAGCGGGTGGAACCTACGAGCAGTACTTC	CASSLAQLAGGTYEQYF
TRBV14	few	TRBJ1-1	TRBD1	TGTGCCAGCAGCCTCTTATCAGGGGGGACTGAAGCTTTCTTT	CASSLLSGGTEAFF
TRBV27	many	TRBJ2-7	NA	TGTGCCAGCAGTAGGTCTGGCGGACCTCCCTACGAGCAGTACTTC	CASSRSGGPPYEQYF
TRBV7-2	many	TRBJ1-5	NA	TGTGCCAGCAGCTTAGGACTAAGCAATCAGCCCCAGCATTTT	CASSLGLSNQPQHF
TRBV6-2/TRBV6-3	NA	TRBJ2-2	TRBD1	TGTGCCAGCAGCTTAATCTACAGGGGGCAGTGGACCGGGGAGCTGTTTTTT	CASSLIYRGQWTGELFF
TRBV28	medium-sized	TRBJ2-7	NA	TGTGCCAGCCAAAAGAGGACTTCGAGCTCCTACGAGCAGTACTTC	CASQKRTSSSYEQYF
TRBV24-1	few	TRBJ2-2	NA	TGTGCCACCAGTGACTCAGGGACTTCGAACACCGGGGAGCTGTTTTTT	CATSDSGTSNTGELFF
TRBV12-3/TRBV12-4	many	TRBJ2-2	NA	TGTGCCAGCAGTCCTATCCAGTCGAACACCGGGGAGCTGTTTTTT	CASSPIQSNTGELFF
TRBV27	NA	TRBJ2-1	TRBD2	TGTGCCAGCGGGGACTATTACAATGAGCAGTTCTTC	CASGDYYNEQFF
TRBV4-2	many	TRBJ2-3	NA	TGTGCCAGCAGCCAAGACCCGAGCACAGATACGCAGTATTTT	CASSQDPSTDTQYF
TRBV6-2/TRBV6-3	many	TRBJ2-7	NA	TGTGCCAGCAGTTACTTCGGGATCTCCTACGAGCAGTACTTC	CASSYFGISYEQYF
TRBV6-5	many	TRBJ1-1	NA	TGTGCCAGCAGTTACGGGGTTGAAGCTTTCTTT	CASSYGVEAFF
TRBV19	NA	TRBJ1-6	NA	TGTGCCAGTAGTTCTCAGGGGAGGTCACCCCTCCACTTT	CASSSQGRSPLHF
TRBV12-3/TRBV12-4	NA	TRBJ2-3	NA	TGTGCCAGCAGCCTCCGGGCCGGAGCCACAGATACGCAGTATTTT	CASSLRAGATDTQYF
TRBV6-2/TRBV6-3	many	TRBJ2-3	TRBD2	TGTGCCAGCAGAACACTAGCGGGAGGGTCGACAGATACGCAGTATTTT	CASRTLAGGSTDTQYF
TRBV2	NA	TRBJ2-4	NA	TGTGCCAGCTGTGCCAAAAACATTCAGTACTTC	CASCAKNIQYF
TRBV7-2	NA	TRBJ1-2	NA	TGTGCCAGCAGGCAAGGGGGGGCTAACTATGGCTACACCTTC	CASRQGGANYGYTF
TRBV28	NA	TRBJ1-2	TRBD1	TGTGCCAGCAGGGGACAGGGGGAGGACTATGGCTACACCTTC	CASRGQGEDYGYTF
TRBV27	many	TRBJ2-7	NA	TGTGCCAGCAGTTTAACGACAGCCCCGATCTACGAGCAGTACTTC	CASSLTTAPIYEQYF
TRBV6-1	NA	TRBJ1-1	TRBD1	TGTGCCAGCAGTAAGGACAGGGTTGGCACTGAAGCTTTCTTT	CASSKDRVGTEAFF
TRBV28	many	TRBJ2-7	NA	TGTGCCAGCAGTTTGGGGACCCGATCTTTTTACGAGCAGTACTTC	CASSLGTRSFYEQYF
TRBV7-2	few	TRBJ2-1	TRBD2	TGTGCCAGCAGCCCCAGCTCTAGCGGGAACTCCTACAATGAGCAGTTCTTC	CASSPSSSGNSYNEQFF
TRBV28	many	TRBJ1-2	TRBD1	TGTGCCAGCAGTTTAGCAGGGGGTCTCAACTATGGCTACACCTTC	CASSLAGGLNYGYTF
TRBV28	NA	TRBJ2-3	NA	TGTGCCAGCAGCCCTGACAGGGAGGCCTATACGCAGTATTTT	CASSPDREAYTQYF
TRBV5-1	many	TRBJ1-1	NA	TGCGCCAGCAGCTTTTCAGGGGCGAACACTGAAGCTTTCTTT	CASSFSGANTEAFF
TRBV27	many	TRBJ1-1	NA	TGTGCCAGCATGGTAGGCCCGCAGGGTTTGAACACTGAAGCTTTCTTT	CASMVGPQGLNTEAFF
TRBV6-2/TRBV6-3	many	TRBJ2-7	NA	TGTGCCAGCGGGCTAGAGGGGGAGCAGTACTTC	CASGLEGEQYF
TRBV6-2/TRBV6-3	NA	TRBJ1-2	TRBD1	TGTGCCAGCAGTTACCCCCGGACAGGGTATGGCTACACCTTC	CASSYPRTGYGYTF
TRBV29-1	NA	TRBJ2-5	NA	TGCAGCGTTGATCTGGGAGAGACCCAGTACTTC	CSVDLGETQYF
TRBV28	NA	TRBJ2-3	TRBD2	TGTGCCAGCGGGAGGGTGGGGGATACGCAGTATTTT	CASGRVGDTQYF
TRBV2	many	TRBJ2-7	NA	TGTGCCAGCAGATCCTCCGCGGCGGCCTCCTACGAGCAGTACTTC	CASRSSAAASYEQYF